Listed below are T cell receptor beta chains from one sample, sequenced in a study of vaccination effects on CD4 cells after COVID-19. These TCRs are of unknown antigen specificity. TCRdb's copy holds only in-frame clones and misses some; the assay was immunoSEQ multiplex PCR. Seen here are around 20,000 clones, approximately 76% observed once, and the top ten hold approximately 10%. The specimen comprised CD4+ T cells from PBMCs cultured with HCoV-229E spike peptides, sampled after COVID-19 vaccination. The receptors were sampled from a human donor who received a COVID-19 vaccine. CDR3s include the opening cysteine and the closing phenylalanine or tryptophan. D genes are given only for firm matches. A clone size is listed for some rows: how often the clone was seen (once, few, many), or a class if it is expanded.

D	V	size	J	CDR3	DNA
-	TRBV9	-	TRBJ1-1	CASSVATNTEAFF	TGTGCCAGCAGCGTAGCCACAAACACTGAAGCTTTCTTT
TRBD1	TRBV2	-	TRBJ1-1	CASKGRGRTEAFF	TGTGCCAGCAAAGGAAGGGGGCGAACTGAAGCTTTCTTT
-	TRBV7-8	-	TRBJ1-5	CASSPRDNNQPQHF	TGTGCCAGCAGCCCCCGGGACAATAATCAGCCCCAGCATTTT
TRBD1	TRBV6-5	-	TRBJ1-2	CASSYLSGQNGYTF	TGTGCCAGCAGTTACTTGTCGGGACAGAATGGCTACACCTTC
-	TRBV27	-	TRBJ1-1	CASGWNSNTEAFF	TGTGCCAGCGGGTGGAACTCGAACACTGAAGCTTTCTTT
TRBD1	TRBV6-5	-	TRBJ1-1	CASSQMDRVSTEAFF	TGTGCCAGCAGCCAAATGGACAGGGTGAGCACTGAAGCTTTCTTT
-	TRBV24-1	-	TRBJ2-3	CATSNTLLPDTQYF	TGTGCCACCAGTAATACACTTCTGCCAGATACGCAGTATTTT
-	TRBV18	-	TRBJ2-5	CASSPRGGRETQYF	TGTGCCAGCTCACCACGGGGCGGCCGAGAGACCCAGTACTTC
TRBD2	TRBV2	-	TRBJ2-2	CASSAGPSGGAGELFF	TGTGCCAGCAGTGCTGGCCCTAGCGGGGGGGCCGGGGAGCTGTTTTTT
-	TRBV9	-	TRBJ2-3	CASSADPTGDTQYF	TGTGCCAGCAGCGCGGACCCTACCGGAGATACGCAGTATTTT
-	TRBV6-5	-	TRBJ1-6	CASSYSPGHSPLHF	TGTGCCAGCAGTTACTCCCCGGGGCATTCACCCCTCCACTTT
TRBD1	TRBV9	-	TRBJ1-6	CASSPRRGQGNSPLHF	TGTGCCAGCAGCCCGAGACGGGGACAGGGGAATTCACCCCTCCACTTT
-	TRBV21-1	medium-sized	TRBJ2-1	CANPGQGSCNEQFF	TGTGCCAACCCGGGACAGGGGAGTTGCAATGAGCAGTTCTTC
TRBD1	TRBV6-2/TRBV6-3	-	TRBJ2-7	CASSSSGTGGFEQYF	TGTGCCAGCAGTTCCTCCGGGACAGGGGGCTTCGAGCAGTACTTC